This record looks at one TCR beta chain sequence and its context. Its target is not known. This record belongs to a study of CD8 T cells in ankylosing spondylitis. TCR beta libraries were made by quantitative 5'-RACE with molecular barcodes. Using its own MiXCR run on the 5' RACE reads, TCRdb lists one record per CDR3 protein. The data show about 340,000 distinct CDR3 sequences, under 15% seen once. V lost 0 bases and J 0 bases, leaving 10 bases between the germline ends. The germline CDR1 and CDR2 sequences are SGHRS and YFSETQ. CDR3 length: 16 amino acids. Findings and caveats of the study: In ankylosing spondylitis blood, a motif of 7 to 9 highly homologous TCR beta variants appeared characteristic.

This sequence joins TRBV5-1 and TRBJ2-1; D remains unclear. This receptor was obtained from a male donor with ankylosing spondylitis or in good health (not recorded which). The material sequenced was blood, either unsorted or a sorted T cell fraction (not recorded which). CDR3 bases: TGCGCCAGCAGCTTGGGGGCCACGAGCTCCTACAATGAGCAGTTCTTC. It specifies CASSLGATSSYNEQFF.